This is a list of T cell receptor beta chains from one sample in a study of identical twins. TCRdb re-called the 5' RACE reads through MiXCR, storing one row per CDR3 protein. The repertoire holds some 590,000 distinct CDR3 sequences, roughly 9.9% seen once, with under 3.5% in the top ten. These sequences were also reported in another study, on yellow fever vaccine responses in identical twins.

Sequenced material: PBMCs. Receptor source: a woman under 30 in good health. The CDR3 runs from the conserved cysteine through the conserved F or W. The order of the fields is CDR3 DNA, CDR3 protein, clone size, J gene, V gene, D gene. The D gene is left open where the match is weak. Expanded clones get a size class; other rows say once, few or many, or leave the size out.

TGTGCCAGCAGTACTCTAGCGGGAGGGTCTACTAAGTACTTC	CASSTLAGGSTKYF	.	TRBJ2-7	TRBV28	TRBD2
TGTGCCAGCAGTTGGGGACAGGGAGGGTCACCCCTCCACTTT	CASSWGQGGSPLHF	many	TRBJ1-6	TRBV27	TRBD1
TGTGCCAGCCGGACCAGCGGGGAAGAGACCCAGTACTTC	CASRTSGEETQYF	few	TRBJ2-5	TRBV12-3/TRBV12-4	TRBD2
TGTGCCAGCAGCCCAGCGGGAAAGAGCTCCTATAATTCACCCCTCCACTTT	CASSPAGKSSYNSPLHF	.	TRBJ1-6	TRBV5-4	.
TGTGCCAGCCTAGGACAGGGAGTCAATGAGCAGTTCTTC	CASLGQGVNEQFF	.	TRBJ2-1	TRBV18	TRBD1
TGTGCCAGCAGCCCCTCCGGGACAACCCTTGGGAATGAGCAGTTCTTC	CASSPSGTTLGNEQFF	.	TRBJ2-1	TRBV7-3	.
TGTGCCAGCAGCTTAAGGACAGGGGAAACCGGGGAGCTGTTTTTT	CASSLRTGETGELFF	.	TRBJ2-2	TRBV7-2	TRBD1
TGTGCCAGCAGCCAATCCGGGACAGGGGGCCTTAGCAATCAGCCCCAGCATTTT	CASSQSGTGGLSNQPQHF	few	TRBJ1-5	TRBV16	TRBD1
TGCAGTGCTCCGGCGGGACAGGGCCCCTATAATTCACCCCTCCACTTT	CSAPAGQGPYNSPLHF	.	TRBJ1-6	TRBV20-1	TRBD1
TGTGCCAGCAGTTTACCCGGGACTAGCGGTATTAAGCAGTTCTTC	CASSLPGTSGIKQFF	.	TRBJ2-1	TRBV12-3/TRBV12-4	TRBD2
TGTGCCAGCAGCTTACTGGCCGGGAATCAGCCCCAGCATTTT	CASSLLAGNQPQHF	many	TRBJ1-5	TRBV7-2	.
TGTGCCACCAGTGATTTTGGCAGCGACGCGGAAGGGGGCTACACCTTC	CATSDFGSDAEGGYTF	.	TRBJ1-2	TRBV24-1	.
TGTGCCAGCAGCCCCCTCACTAGAGCGACAGGGGGTTACACCGGGGAGCTGTTTTTT	CASSPLTRATGGYTGELFF	.	TRBJ2-2	TRBV7-3	TRBD1
TGTGCCAGCCAAGTGGGACAGGGGGCTAGGACCCAGTACTTC	CASQVGQGARTQYF	.	TRBJ2-5	TRBV3-1	TRBD1
TGCAGCGTTGTGCTAGCGGGAGATACGCAGTATTTT	CSVVLAGDTQYF	.	TRBJ2-3	TRBV29-1	TRBD2
TGCAGCGTTGAACAGGCGGAACAGCCGAGCTACGAGCAGTACTTC	CSVEQAEQPSYEQYF	few	TRBJ2-7	TRBV29-1	.
TGTGCCAGCAGCTTAGCGCGGTCAGCGATTAACTATGGCTACACCTTC	CASSLARSAINYGYTF	.	TRBJ1-2	TRBV7-9	.
TGCGCCAGCAGTGAGCCCTCCCGGAATAGGAGAGATACGCAGTATTTT	CASSEPSRNRRDTQYF	few	TRBJ2-3	TRBV10-2	.
TGCGCCAGCAGACGAACAGGGGAGAGCGGGGGGCAAGAGACCCAGTACTTC	CASRRTGESGGQETQYF	many	TRBJ2-5	TRBV5-1	TRBD2
TGCGCCAGCAGCTTCCACAGGGGGCTCTCTTCCTACAATGAGCAGTTCTTC	CASSFHRGLSSYNEQFF	few	TRBJ2-1	TRBV5-1	TRBD1